The 27 T cell receptor beta chains listed next were all sequenced from one sample in a study of blood T cell repertoires in COVID-19. Assay used: immunoSEQ multiplex PCR; TCRdb lists only in-frame clones, some missing. The sample records 150,000 or so clones, roughly 90% being singletons. Source material: PBMCs or T cells enriched from blood (not recorded which). These TCRs come from a woman aged 40 to 55 who had been exposed to COVID-19.

V gene TRBV5-8 combines with J gene TRBJ1-1; D gene uncertain. The CDR3 loop spans 13 amino acids. Trimming took off 0 bases at V and 11 bases at J, with 14 bases between the two ends. Germline values: CDR1 SGHTS, CDR2 YDEGEE. CDR3 in amino acids: CASSLAVAKLAFF. The CDR3 coding sequence is TGTGCCAGCAGCTTGGCCGTGGCAAAGTTGGCTTTCTTT.

V gene TRBV5-6 combines with J gene TRBJ2-7, with D perhaps matching TRBD2 (6 bases). The V end was cut by 4 bases, the J end by 0 bases, with 11 bases between. Looked up from germline, CDR1 is SGHDT and CDR2 is YYEEEE. The CDR3 is made up of 14 amino acids. CDR3 nucleotide sequence: TGTGCCAGCAGCCCACGGACTAACTCCTACGAGCAGTACTTC. Translated: CASSPRTNSYEQYF. The full variable domain, completed using reference TRBV5-6 and TRBJ2-7, is DAGVTQSPTHLIKTRGQQVTLRCSPKSGHDTVSWYQQALGQGPQFIFQYYEEEERQRGNFPDRFSGHQFPNYSSELNVNALLLGDSALYLCASSPRTNSYEQYFGPGTRLTVT.

This sequence joins TRBV19 and TRBJ1-6, with D maybe TRBD1 (6 bases). Germline V lookup: CDR1 LNHDA, CDR2 SQIVND (reference sequence). The CDR3 has 15 residues. V was cut by 3 bases and J by 9 bases, with 15 bases left in between. CDR3 amino acids: CASSMSGVAGSPLHF. The CDR3 DNA sequence: TGTGCCAGTAGTATGTCAGGGGTTGCTGGTTCACCCCTCCACTTT. The variable domain in full, completed from reference TRBV19 and TRBJ1-6, reads DGGITQSPKYLFRKEGQNVTLSCEQNLNHDAMYWYRQDPGQGLRLIYYSQIVNDFQKGDIAEGYSVSREKKESFPLTVTSAQKNPTAFYLCASSMSGVAGSPLHFGNGTRLTVT.

The CDR3: CASSPGAGHSGTF. The CDR3, as DNA: TGTGCCAGTAGCCCGGGAGCAGGGCATTCCGGGACTTTC. The rearrangement links TRBV19 to TRBJ2-6; D possibly corresponds to TRBD2 (6 bases). V lost 6 bases and J 18 bases, leaving 21 bases between the germline ends. The CDR3 is made up of 13 amino acids. Germline-derived CDR1 and CDR2 are LNHDA and SQIVND (reference sequence). The full variable domain, in which reference TRBV19 and TRBJ2-6 provide the parts outside the CDR3, is DGGITQSPKYLFRKEGQNVTLSCEQNLNHDAMYWYRQDPGQGLRLIYYSQIVNDFQKGDIAEGYSVSREKKESFPLTVTSAQKNPTAFYLCASSPGAGHSGTFGAGSRLTVL.

The chain uses TRBV14 and TRBJ2-7; TRBD2 aligns across 8 bases. Trimming took 2 bases from V and 6 from J; bases not matched to a gene: 9. Germline values: CDR1 SGHDN, CDR2 FVKESK. This CDR3 region has 15 residues. The CDR3 protein is CASSQWVAGGGEQYF. CDR3 DNA: TGTGCCAGCAGCCAATGGGTCGCGGGAGGTGGCGAGCAGTACTTC.

The chain combines TRBV14 with TRBJ2-3; 9 nucleotides agree with TRBD2. This CDR3 contains 17 residues. Germline CDR1 and CDR2: SGHDN and FVKESK. The ends lost 2 bases at V and 2 bases at J; junction bases unmatched: 8. CDR3 coding DNA: TGTGCCAGCAGCCAATATAGCGGGGGCCCCTACACAGATACGCAGTATTTT. This gives the protein CASSQYSGGPYTDTQYF.

This chain connects TRBV5-1 to TRBJ2-2, with 9 bases that match TRBD1. CDR3 length equals 15 residues. The V gene's germline CDR1 is SGHRS and CDR2 YFSETQ. After removal of 5 bases from V and 5 bases from J, the junction contained 7 bases not matched to a gene. Here the CDR3 reads CASSLTTGGTGELFF. The DNA of the CDR3 is TGCGCCAGCAGTCTGACGACAGGGGGAACCGGGGAGCTGTTTTTT.

The rearrangement joins TRBV24-1 to TRBJ2-3, with D maybe TRBD1 (6 bases). V lost 9 bases and J lost 2, with 11 bases in between. The CDR3 loop spans 13 amino acids. Germline CDR1 and CDR2: KGHDR and SFDVKD. DNA for the CDR3: TGTGCCACCCGGGACATTAACACAGATACGCAGTATTTT. It translates to CATRDINTDTQYF.

This chain's CDR3 is CASSLEPAAADVLTF. The DNA of the CDR3 is TGCGCCAGCAGCCTTGAACCGGCCGCGGCGGACGTCCTGACTTTC. The V and J genes are TRBV5-1 and TRBJ2-6; D not certain. V was pared by 4 bases and J by 11 bases, with 19 bases between. Germline CDR1 is SGHRS and CDR2 is YFSETQ. The CDR3 consists of 15 residues.

The V and J genes are TRBV5-1 and TRBJ2-3; TRBD1 matches 8 bases. V gave up 0 bases and J gave up 4 bases; unmatched junction bases: 1. The germline CDR1 and CDR2 sequences are SGHRS and YFSETQ. The CDR3 is 14 amino acids. In DNA form, the CDR3 reads TGCGCCAGCAGCTTGGGGACAGGGCCAGATACGCAGTATTTT. Residues: CASSLGTGPDTQYF.

The chain carries TRBV21-1 and TRBJ2-7; the table calls TRBD2, which could not be checked here. TRBV21-1 corresponds to a pseudogene. The CDR3 is made up of 13 amino acids. Here the CDR3 DNA reads TGTGCCAGCAGCAAAGTTTCCGGGGGCGAGCAGTACTTC. Protein product: CASSKVSGGEQYF.

V is TRBV14 and J is TRBJ1-1, with 7 nucleotides matching TRBD1. The CDR3 sequence is 18 residues long. J gave up 0 bases and V 1 base, and 11 bases lay outside the gene matches. The germline CDR1 and CDR2 sequences are SGHDN and FVKESK. The CDR3 region is CASSQGPGTAPMNTEAFF. CDR3 sequence (DNA): TGTGCCAGCAGCCAAGGTCCCGGGACAGCGCCTATGAACACTGAAGCTTTCTTT.

V usage is TRBV3-1 (or the pseudogene TRBV3-2) and J usage is TRBJ2-5; TRBD2 matches at 14 bases. The length of the CDR3 is 16 residues. V lost 3 bases to trimming and J lost 5 bases; unmatched junction nucleotides: 5. The germline V gene encodes CDR1 LGHDT and CDR2 YNNKEL (reference sequence). The CDR3 spells CASSHERTSGGETQYF. CDR3 coding DNA: TGTGCCAGCAGCCATGAGAGGACTAGCGGGGGGGAGACCCAGTACTTC.

This rearrangement joins TRBV15 to TRBJ2-1; TRBD1 is a possible D gene (6 bases). Per germline, CDR1 LNHNV and CDR2 YYDKDF (reference sequence). The length of the CDR3 is 15 residues. Trimming shortened V by 8 bases and J by 3 bases, and 17 bases separated the two germline ends. CDR3 bases: TGTGCCACCGGGTTAGGCAGGGGCCTCTACAATGAGCAGTTCTTC. Its protein is CATGLGRGLYNEQFF.

V usage is TRBV5-1 and J usage is TRBJ2-3; 9 positions agree with TRBD2. The V gene end was trimmed by 0 bases and the J gene end by 4 bases; junction bases not matched to a gene: 3. This CDR3 is 15 amino acids long. Per the germline V gene, CDR1 is SGHRS and CDR2 is YFSETQ. As DNA, the CDR3 is TGCGCCAGCAGCTTGGCACTAGCGGGCGCAGATACGCAGTATTTT. Translated, it gives CASSLALAGADTQYF.

V is TRBV7-2 and J is TRBJ2-2, with D hard to call. The CDR3 covers 14 residues. Germline V CDR1 and CDR2: SGHTA, FQGNSA. With 1 base removed from V and 8 bases from J, the gap between germline ends came to 11 bases. The CDR3 DNA reads TGTGCCAGCAGCTTAGGGCGGAGTGTGGGGGAGCTGTTTTTT. Translated, it gives CASSLGRSVGELFF.

This chain joins TRBV27 and TRBJ1-1; TRBD1 matches at 8 bases. Germline V gene lookup returns CDR1 MNHEY and CDR2 SMNVEV (reference sequence). The V and J ends lost 5 bases and 11 bases, in that order; junction bases with no gene match: 7. The CDR3 covers 12 residues. CDR3 DNA: TGTGCCAGCAGTCCCCGGACAGGGCTCGCTTTCTTT. Protein sequence: CASSPRTGLAFF.

This rearrangement joins TRBV19 to TRBJ2-3; D not resolved. Germline loops: CDR1 LNHDA, CDR2 SQIVND (reference sequence). CDR3 length equals 13 residues. V was trimmed by 6 bases and J by 1 base, leaving 8 bases between them. The CDR3 DNA is TGTGCCAGTAGCGGAGTGGGCACAGATACGCAGTATTTT. Translation: CASSGVGTDTQYF.

The rearrangement joins TRBV7-6 to TRBJ2-1; D possibly corresponds to TRBD1 (5 bases). This CDR3 region has 16 residues. CDR1 is SGHVS, CDR2 FNYEAQ, per germline. Trimming removed 2 bases from V and 3 bases from J, with 14 bases in between. The CDR3 is CASSLSPGLGYNEQFF. In nucleotides, the CDR3 is TGTGCCAGCAGCTTAAGCCCAGGGTTAGGCTACAATGAGCAGTTCTTC.

This chain uses TRBV9 with TRBJ2-4, with TRBD1 matching 7 bases. This CDR3 contains 14 residues. Germline V CDR1 and CDR2: SGDLS, YYNGEE. The J segment lost 9 bases and the V segment lost 1 base, leaving 7 bases of the junction unmatched. CDR3 DNA: TGTGCCAGCAGCGTAAAGACAGGGCCCGGCATTCAGTACTTC. Amino acids: CASSVKTGPGIQYF.

The rearrangement joins TRBV19 to TRBJ1-5; TRBD1 is a possible D gene (6 bases). CDR1 is LNHDA and CDR2 is SQIVND in the germline V gene (reference sequence). The CDR3 covers 15 residues. V gave up 10 bases and J gave up 1 base, with 17 bases separating them. The chain's CDR3 is CATRWGGGSNQPQHF. The CDR3 DNA sequence: TGTGCCACCCGCTGGGGGGGCGGAAGCAATCAGCCCCAGCATTTT. Supplemented by reference TRBV19 and TRBJ1-5, the full variable domain reads DGGITQSPKYLFRKEGQNVTLSCEQNLNHDAMYWYRQDPGQGLRLIYYSQIVNDFQKGDIAEGYSVSREKKESFPLTVTSAQKNPTAFYLCATRWGGGSNQPQHFGDGTRLSIL.

The V and J genes are TRBV28 and TRBJ1-2, with D tentatively TRBD1 (6 bases). The CDR3 runs 12 residues. V was trimmed by 6 bases and J by 3 bases, leaving 8 bases between them. Germline CDR1 MDHEN, CDR2 SYDVKM. Here the CDR3 DNA reads TGTGCCAGCAGCGGACAGCACTATGGCTACACCTTC. Amino acids: CASSGQHYGYTF.

The chain combines TRBV29-1 with TRBJ2-3, with 12 nucleotides matching TRBD2. Germline V lookup: CDR1 SQVTM, CDR2 ANQGSEA. J lost 1 base, V lost 6 bases, and 5 bases had no gene match. The CDR3 covers 15 residues. The CDR3 loop is CSVQGLAGRTDTQYF. Written as DNA, the CDR3 is TGCAGCGTCCAGGGACTAGCGGGCCGCACAGATACGCAGTATTTT.

This chain joins TRBV19 and TRBJ1-1; TRBD1 aligns across 8 bases. The CDR3 loop spans 14 amino acids. J was trimmed by 3 bases and V by 4 bases; bases with no gene match: 4. Germline CDR1 LNHDA, CDR2 SQIVND (reference sequence). This CDR3 is CASSTQGADTEAFF. CDR3 coding DNA: TGTGCCAGTAGTACGCAGGGGGCCGACACTGAAGCTTTCTTT.

V gene TRBV28 combines with J gene TRBJ2-6; D might be TRBD1 (5 bases). Per germline, CDR1 MDHEN and CDR2 SYDVKM. This CDR3 is built from 16 residues. With 0 bases removed from V and 2 bases from J, the gap between germline ends came to 8 bases. Here the CDR3 DNA reads TGTGCCAGCAGTTTATGGGCAGGGCCTGGGGCCAACGTCCTGACTTTC. Residues: CASSLWAGPGANVLTF.

This chain joins TRBV19 and TRBJ1-4; D is undetermined. The V gene lost 5 bases and the J gene lost 5 bases, with 15 bases spanning the gap. This CDR3 has 15 amino acids. Per the germline V gene, CDR1 is LNHDA and CDR2 is SQIVND (reference sequence). CDR3: CASSLFPGLNEKLFF. CDR3 DNA: TGTGCCAGTAGTCTCTTTCCAGGCCTCAATGAAAAACTGTTTTTT. The variable domain in full, completed from reference TRBV19 and TRBJ1-4, reads DGGITQSPKYLFRKEGQNVTLSCEQNLNHDAMYWYRQDPGQGLRLIYYSQIVNDFQKGDIAEGYSVSREKKESFPLTVTSAQKNPTAFYLCASSLFPGLNEKLFFGSGTQLSVL.

This clone came up once. J is TRBJ2-7 and V is TRBV3-1 (or the pseudogene TRBV3-2); no clear D gene. CDR1 LGHDT and CDR2 YNNKEL come from the germline V gene (reference sequence). CDR3 size: 13 residues. Trimming pared 5 bases from V and 7 bases from J, leaving 15 bases between. The CDR3 DNA sequence: TGTGCCAGCAGCACACGACATGATCGGGAGCAGTACTTC. Protein sequence: CASSTRHDREQYF.